This is a list of T cell receptor beta chains from one sample in a study of control samples from healthy donors and cancer patients. The protocol was immunoSEQ multiplex PCR, while the TCRdb copy is restricted to in-frame clones and leaves out a portion. This sample has about 13,000 clones, with 77% found just once. Material for sequencing was formalin-fixed, paraffin-embedded tissue. These TCRs come from a male donor with melanoma. Each CDR3 is given with its conserved first and last residue. Each record gives: V gene, J gene, CDR3 protein.

TRBV5-1	TRBJ1-4	CASSSSLGPATNEKLFF
TRBV7-3	TRBJ2-1	CASSFGGGNEQFF
TRBV7-9	TRBJ1-2	CASSLGGDGYTF
TRBV27	TRBJ1-1	CASSYTAGLTEAFF
TRBV27	TRBJ1-5	CASSPSGRVGQPQHF
TRBV7-2	TRBJ2-7	CASSSTGTIYEQYF
TRBV6-5	TRBJ1-5	CASSQSGSGQPQHF
TRBV4-2	TRBJ2-1	CASSQDELGSLVF
TRBV30	TRBJ2-2	CAWSVVKLAGPGELFF
TRBV19	TRBJ1-6	CASSIRPDDSPLHF
TRBV7-6	TRBJ2-1	CASSLDRTGGSEQFF
TRBV7-3	TRBJ1-2	CASSSNSGQGMGGYTF
TRBV7-2	TRBJ1-6	CASSLWGNSPLHF
TRBV10-3	TRBJ1-1	CAISELRTDHGGFF
TRBV7-3	TRBJ1-6	CASSLDRASPLHF
TRBV7-2	TRBJ1-6	CASSLGSENYSPLHF
TRBV30	TRBJ1-5	CAWAGQSNNQPQHF
TRBV5-6	TRBJ2-7	CASSLWVSSYEQYF
TRBV5-1	TRBJ1-1	CASSSLGDTEAFF